This T cell receptor beta chain stems from a study of STAT5B mutations in CD4+ large granular lymphocyte leukemia. Across the whole study: Among healthy controls, a particular HLA allele went with more CDR3 'QG' motifs.

This clone came up once. The antigen is unknown. Study outcomes and limitations: Patient CD4-sorted repertoires looked more clonal than healthy CD4+ repertoires, even without putative leukemic clones. TRBV06-family usage was enriched in top patient clones (8/27) versus controls (2/35).

Between the trimmed V and J ends, which lost 3 bases and 7 bases, there was a span of 4 bases. Looked up from germline, CDR1 is LNHDA and CDR2 is SQIVND (reference sequence). This CDR3 is 12 amino acids long. The assay was run at survey level. Some clones are missing from TCRdb's copy, which holds only in-frame ones; the method was immunoSEQ multiplex PCR. The sample lists 30,000 to 40,000 clones; about four fifths were seen once. The chain links TRBV19 to TRBJ1-6; D uncertain. This clonotype was obtained from a human donor in good health. Sequenced sample: CD4+ T cells from blood buffy coats. The CDR3 DNA is TGTGCCAGTAGTATCAGCAATTCACCCCTCCACTTT. Amino acids: CASSISNSPLHF. The full variable domain, rest sourced from reference TRBV19 and TRBJ1-6, is DGGITQSPKYLFRKEGQNVTLSCEQNLNHDAMYWYRQDPGQGLRLIYYSQIVNDFQKGDIAEGYSVSREKKESFPLTVTSAQKNPTAFYLCASSISNSPLHFGNGTRLTVT.